This T cell receptor beta chain was observed in a study of blood T cells in healthy people across ages. Study conclusions and caveats: Long-lived donors carried more naive CD4+ cells and greater diversity than aged donors.

Worth noting for this clonotype: What it binds is unknown.

After removal of 8 bases from V and 8 bases from J, the junction contained 5 bases not matched to a gene. The germline gives CDR1 SEHNR, CDR2 FQNEAQ (reference sequence). The CDR3 runs 12 residues. Alongside a J-beta primer mix, a sample-barcoded 5' primer served in a second PCR lasting roughly 6 to 11 cycles. Each cDNA molecule was tagged by a template-switch adaptor that had 12 random nucleotides. Each CDR3 protein is one row after TCRdb ran MiXCR on the 5' RACE reads. The repertoire holds about 1 million distinct CDR3 sequences, 20% to 25% seen once, with around 0.75% in the top ten. A further study also used this sample, focusing on T cells of mothers and their children. This second study says: Donors were a few healthy Caucasian mothers and their six children. Reads obtained per mother exceeded 9.5 million TCR beta CDR3 reads, with 3 million to 3.5 million obtained per child.

Specimen: blood. This clonotype was obtained from a girl aged 2 to 9 in good health. The gene calls are TRBV7-9 and TRBJ2-1, with 8 bases identical to TRBD2. The CDR3 DNA follows: TGTGCCAGCGGGAGCGGGAGTTATGAGCAGTTCTTC. Translating it yields CASGSGSYEQFF.